The T cell receptor (beta chain) under discussion was sequenced for a study of T cells in Graves' hyperthyroidism and ophthalmopathy. No progression to ophthalmopathy during 18 months of follow-up defined stable disease. Exclusions: uncontrolled infection, other autoimmune disease, pregnancy, lactation. This CDR3 region has 14 residues. The V gene lost 4 bases and the J gene lost 1 base, with 12 bases spanning the gap. The germline V gene encodes CDR1 SGDLS and CDR2 YYNGEE. Amplification yielded TCR beta CDR3 regions, with RNA transcripts as the source. Primed by the HTBI set, a first-round RT-PCR was run on the TCR CDR3. TCRdb ran MiXCR on the multiplex PCR reads and lists one entry per CDR3 protein. Among around 800,000 distinct CDR3 sequences listed, 35% to 45% were seen once.

The clonotype was recovered from a man between 18 and 29 years old with Graves' hyperthyroidism. Sequenced: blood. The chain couples TRBV9 to TRBJ2-7; the D gene is possibly TRBD2 (5 bases). CDR3 bases: TGTGCCAGCAGCCGACCCGGGAATTCCTACGAGCAGTACTTC. Protein sequence: CASSRPGNSYEQYF.